Shown below are 29 T cell receptor beta chains from a single sample sequenced in a study of CD8 T cells in Susac syndrome. 0.5 to 1 ug RNA was reverse transcribed with random hexamers. TCRdb passed the immunoSEQ multiplex PCR reads through MiXCR, listing each CDR3 protein once. The sample includes over 140,000 distinct CDR3 sequences, just under 95% of them seen just once. Sequencing was done on a sample of CD4+ T cells from PBMCs. These receptors were taken from a human donor with Susac syndrome.

This chain links TRBV12-3 or TRBV12-4 with TRBJ2-7, with 7 bases lining up with TRBD1. The CDR3 is 14 amino acids. V gave up 7 bases and J gave up 1 base; unmatched junction bases: 7. The CDR3 protein is CASNPQGESYEQYF. As DNA, the CDR3 is TGTGCCAGCAACCCCCAGGGGGAATCCTACGAGCAGTACTTC.

This chain joins TRBV20-1 and TRBJ1-5; a possible D gene is TRBD1 (5 bases). V was clipped by 3 bases and J by 4 bases, with 22 bases between them. Germline CDR1 DFQATT, CDR2 SNEGSKA (reference sequence). The CDR3 contains 17 residues. This CDR3 is CSASNFRVTGGNQPQHF. CDR3 DNA: TGCAGTGCTAGCAATTTCAGGGTTACCGGGGGTAATCAGCCCCAGCATTTT.

This rearrangement joins TRBV7-2 to TRBJ2-7; D call uncertain. Between the trimmed V and J ends, which lost 1 base and 4 bases, there was a span of 11 bases. Germline assignment: CDR1 SGHTA and CDR2 FQGNSA. The CDR3 spans 14 residues. CDR3 in amino acids: CASSLGLALYEQYF. The CDR3 DNA follows: TGTGCCAGCAGCTTAGGGTTGGCCCTTTACGAGCAGTACTTC.

The chain combines TRBV20-1 with TRBJ2-7, with D perhaps being TRBD1 or TRBD2 (7 bases each). Germline assignment: CDR1 DFQATT and CDR2 SNEGSKA (reference sequence). The CDR3 is 14 amino acids. Trimming took off 3 bases at V and 3 bases at J, with 15 bases between the two ends. The CDR3 DNA reads TGCAGTGCTAGGGGAGGGACAGTTCGCTACGAGCAGTACTTC. Residues: CSARGGTVRYEQYF.

The rearrangement joins TRBV30 to TRBJ2-1, with D unresolved. V lost 1 base and J lost 3, with 4 bases in between. Germline CDR1 and CDR2: GTSNPN and SVGIG (reference sequence). The CDR3 is 12 residues long. This CDR3 reads CAWSDYYNEQFF. The DNA for the CDR3 is TGTGCCTGGAGTGACTACTACAATGAGCAGTTCTTC.

The J gene is TRBJ1-4, the V gene TRBV14; D may be TRBD1 (6 bases). This CDR3 comprises 16 residues. Germline V gene sequence: CDR1 SGHDN, CDR2 FVKESK. The ends were cut back, 0 bases at V and 9 bases at J, with 17 bases in the middle. CDR3 coding DNA: TGTGCCAGCAGCCAAGACGGAACAGGGACACAACAAAAACTGTTTTTT. Translated: CASSQDGTGTQQKLFF. The full variable domain, its missing parts supplied by reference TRBV14 and TRBJ1-4, is EAGVTQFPSHSVIEKGQTVTLRCDPISGHDNLYWYRRVMGKEIKFLLHFVKESKQDESGMPNNRFLAERTGGTYSTLKVQPAELEDSGVYFCASSQDGTGTQQKLFFGSGTQLSVL.

This CDR3 is CSVAQGPNQPQHF. The CDR3 DNA reads as TGCAGTGTAGCCCAGGGACCTAATCAGCCCCAGCATTTT. The J gene is TRBJ1-5, the V gene TRBV20-1; perhaps TRBD1 as D (5 bases). The CDR3 runs to 13 residues. V dropped 7 bases and J dropped 4 bases, with 14 bases sitting between them. The germline V gene encodes CDR1 DFQATT and CDR2 SNEGSKA (reference sequence).

There are a few counts of this clonotype. The chain joins TRBV18 to TRBJ1-3, with a possible D match to TRBD1 (6 bases). Germline CDR1 and CDR2: KGHSH and LQKENI. The length of the CDR3 is 15 residues. Trimming removed 3 bases from V and 0 bases from J, with 9 bases in between. CDR3: CASSPRQDSGNTIYF. The CDR3 DNA follows: TGTGCCAGCTCACCGCGACAGGACTCTGGAAACACCATATATTTT.

The gene calls are TRBV20-1 and TRBJ2-7; TRBD2 matches 9 bases. V lost 4 bases to trimming and J lost 3 bases; unmatched junction nucleotides: 4. The length of the CDR3 is 13 residues. CDR1 DFQATT and CDR2 SNEGSKA come from the germline V gene (reference sequence). The CDR3 reads CSATLAGIYEQYF. Here the CDR3 DNA reads TGCAGTGCTACCCTAGCGGGGATCTACGAGCAGTACTTC.

V gene TRBV7-2 combines with J gene TRBJ2-7; possibly TRBD2 for D (5 bases). Per germline, CDR1 SGHTA and CDR2 FQGNSA. The ends were cut back, 5 bases at V and 0 bases at J, with 14 bases in the middle. The CDR3 extends over 15 amino acids. The CDR3 is CASSRGPRSSYEQYF. The DNA for the CDR3 is TGTGCCAGCAGCCGAGGGCCCAGGAGCTCCTACGAGCAGTACTTC.

J is TRBJ2-2 and V is TRBV4-1, with 9 bases fitting TRBD2. Germline V CDR1 and CDR2: MGHRA, YSYEKL. The CDR3 extends over 16 amino acids. Unmatched junction bases numbered 9, after V lost 3 bases and J lost 7 bases. The CDR3 DNA follows: TGCGCCAGCAGCCAGAAGGCGGGGGGGCTAGGCGGGGAGCTGTTTTTT. Residues: CASSQKAGGLGGELFF.

This rearrangement joins TRBV5-6 to TRBJ1-2; a weak D match, TRBD1 (5 bases). CDR1 SGHDT and CDR2 YYEEEE come from the germline V gene. V was clipped by 0 bases and J by 6 bases, with 9 bases between them. The CDR3 sequence is 13 residues long. In DNA form, the CDR3 reads TGTGCCAGCAGCTTGGGGGGCCAGGATGGCTACACCTTC. Its protein product is CASSLGGQDGYTF.

This chain links TRBV6-2 or TRBV6-3 with TRBJ2-7; D gene uncertain. Trimming shortened V by 0 bases and J by 2 bases, and 14 bases separated the two germline ends. CDR3 length: 16 residues. CDR1 is MNHEY and CDR2 is SVGEGT in the germline V gene. DNA for the CDR3: TGTGCCAGCAGTTACTCTTCTGGTGGGCTCGCCTACGAGCAGTACTTC. Amino acid sequence: CASSYSSGGLAYEQYF.

This clonotype was observed a handful of times. V is TRBV6-5 and J is TRBJ1-5; unclear D gene. Per germline, CDR1 MNHEY and CDR2 SVGAGI. With 4 bases removed from V and 11 bases from J, the gap between germline ends came to 9 bases. This CDR3 comprises 11 residues. CDR3 residues: CASSSSSAQHF. The DNA for the CDR3 is TGTGCCAGCAGTTCAAGCTCAGCCCAGCATTTT.

The CDR3 reads CASSQEPPGSGANVLTF. The CDR3 DNA reads TGTGCCAGCAGCCAAGAACCTCCCGGATCTGGGGCCAACGTCCTGACTTTC. The genes are TRBV4-2 and TRBJ2-6; D is uncertain. Germline CDR1 reads LGHNA; CDR2 reads YNFKEQ. The CDR3 sequence is 17 residues long. V lost 0 bases and J 1 base, leaving 10 bases between the germline ends.

V and J are TRBV5-1 and TRBJ2-3, with 7 bases that match TRBD1. This CDR3 contains 15 residues. V trimming: 1 base; J trimming: 6 bases; junction bases outside the gene matches: 8. Germline lookup yields CDR1 SGHRS and CDR2 YFSETQ. Here the CDR3 reads CASSLTTGFWDTQYF. CDR3 sequence (DNA): TGCGCCAGCAGCTTGACGACAGGGTTTTGGGATACGCAGTATTTT.

The V gene is TRBV20-1, the J gene TRBJ2-1; D ambiguous. This CDR3 region has 11 residues. The germline CDR1 and CDR2 sequences are DFQATT and SNEGSKA (reference sequence). Trimming removed 4 bases at V and 10 bases at J, with 11 bases between. The CDR3 sequence: CSATFVKEQFF. CDR3 coding DNA: TGCAGTGCTACTTTTGTCAAAGAGCAGTTCTTC.

The J gene is TRBJ2-7, the V gene TRBV6-6; tentatively, D is TRBD1 (5 bases). CDR1 is MNHNY, CDR2 SVGAGI, per germline (reference sequence). The CDR3 runs 12 residues. The V end was cut by 7 bases, the J end by 4 bases, with 11 bases between. CDR3 residues: CASKAGQYEQYF. CDR3 DNA sequence: TGTGCCAGCAAGGCAGGGCAATACGAGCAGTACTTC.

The chain recombines TRBV7-9 with TRBJ1-4; TRBD1 might be the D (5 bases). Deletions cut 5 bases from V and 1 base from J, with 8 bases between. This CDR3 contains 14 residues. In germline, CDR1 is SEHNR, CDR2 FQNEAQ (reference sequence). The CDR3 reads CASSRQLTNEKLFF. DNA for the CDR3: TGTGCCAGCAGCCGACAGTTAACTAATGAAAAACTGTTTTTT. Full variable domain (remainder filled in from reference TRBV7-9 and TRBJ1-4): DTGVSQNPRHKITKRGQNVTFRCDPISEHNRLYWYRQTLGQGPEFLTYFQNEAQLEKSRLLSDRFSAERPKGSFSTLEIQRTEQGDSAMYLCASSRQLTNEKLFFGSGTQLSVL.

This sequence joins TRBV7-9 and TRBJ2-3; 9 bases fit TRBD2. The CDR3 runs 16 residues. J was trimmed by 2 bases and V by 5 bases; bases with no gene match: 8. CDR1 is SEHNR and CDR2 is FQNEAQ in the germline V gene (reference sequence). In nucleotides, the CDR3 is TGTGCCAGCAGCAAAAGACTAGCGGACCCCACAGATACGCAGTATTTT. Amino acids: CASSKRLADPTDTQYF.

The V gene is TRBV4-3, the J gene TRBJ2-2; TRBD1 agrees at 7 bases. The V gene's germline CDR1 is LGHNA and CDR2 YSLEER. Trimming took 6 bases from V and 7 from J; bases not matched to a gene: 5. The CDR3 has 13 amino acids. This CDR3 reads CASRGGSGGELFF. The CDR3, as DNA: TGCGCCAGCAGAGGGGGCTCAGGCGGGGAGCTGTTTTTT.

The rearrangement joins TRBV9 to TRBJ2-1; TRBD2 matches 7 bases. The CDR3 is made up of 14 amino acids. Germline V lookup: CDR1 SGDLS, CDR2 YYNGEE. V dropped 5 bases and J dropped 10; count of bases not matched to a gene: 12. CDR3 residues: CASSRYGGGREQFF. As DNA, the CDR3 is TGTGCCAGCAGTCGCTATGGGGGAGGGAGGGAGCAGTTCTTC. The full variable domain, its missing parts supplied by reference TRBV9 and TRBJ2-1, is DSGVTQTPKHLITATGQRVTLRCSPRSGDLSVYWYQQSLDQGLQFLIQYYNGEERAKGNILERFSAQQFPDLHSELNLSSLELGDSALYFCASSRYGGGREQFFGPGTRLTVL.

V is TRBV7-6 and J is TRBJ2-1, with 13 nucleotides matching TRBD2. J gave up 7 bases and V 5 bases, and 14 bases lay outside the gene matches. Germline CDR1 reads SGHVS; CDR2 reads FNYEAQ. This CDR3 contains 18 residues. This chain's CDR3 is CASSLGLTSGRAENEQFF. In DNA, the CDR3 is TGTGCCAGCAGCCTCGGTCTCACTAGCGGGAGGGCCGAGAATGAGCAGTTCTTC.

This sequence joins TRBV29-1 and TRBJ2-5; weak D call: TRBD1 (5 bases). The V end lost 1 base, the J end lost 5 bases, and 11 bases lay between the germline ends. CDR1 and CDR2 (germline): SQVTM, ANQGSEA. The length of the CDR3 is 13 residues. The CDR3 reads CSVEVWQGETQYF. CDR3 DNA: TGCAGCGTTGAAGTTTGGCAGGGCGAGACCCAGTACTTC.

The chain is built from TRBV20-1 and TRBJ1-5; D is unclear. This CDR3 contains 12 residues. V lost 6 bases and J 9 bases, leaving 15 bases between the germline ends. The germline V gene encodes CDR1 DFQATT and CDR2 SNEGSKA (reference sequence). The CDR3 loop is CSAQIPGWPQHF. The CDR3 DNA sequence: TGCAGTGCACAAATCCCGGGGTGGCCCCAGCATTTT.

V and J are TRBV19 and TRBJ2-1; 10 bases match TRBD1. There are 12 residues in the CDR3. CDR1 LNHDA and CDR2 SQIVND come from the germline V gene (reference sequence). The trim removed 4 bases at V and 12 bases at J, leaving 3 bases unmatched. CDR3: CASSTRTGGQFF. As DNA, the CDR3 is TGTGCCAGTAGTACTCGGACAGGGGGGCAGTTCTTC.

The chain joins TRBV29-1 to TRBJ2-6; the D gene could be TRBD1 or TRBD2 (6 bases each). The CDR3 covers 13 residues. Trimming cost V 1 base and J 13 bases, with 14 bases left between them. Germline CDR1 SQVTM, CDR2 ANQGSEA. The CDR3 bases are TGCAGCGTTGAAGGAGGGAGAGGGGGGGTCCTGACTTTC. Protein product: CSVEGGRGGVLTF.

CDR3: CASSPLGLVGNEQFF. The CDR3 DNA sequence: TGTGCCAGTAGTCCTCTTGGGCTAGTGGGCAATGAGCAGTTCTTC. The chain has TRBV19 and TRBJ2-1; no clear D. V was trimmed by 5 bases and J by 6 bases, leaving 17 bases between them. Germline assignment: CDR1 LNHDA and CDR2 SQIVND (reference sequence). The CDR3 is 15 residues long.

The gene calls are TRBV20-1 and TRBJ2-4; unclear D gene. Trimming removed 3 bases at V and 3 bases at J, with 12 bases between. The germline V gene encodes CDR1 DFQATT and CDR2 SNEGSKA (reference sequence). This CDR3 is built from 14 residues. CDR3 protein: CSASGSSGKNIQYF. In DNA, the CDR3 is TGCAGTGCTAGTGGTAGCTCTGGCAAAAACATTCAGTACTTC.